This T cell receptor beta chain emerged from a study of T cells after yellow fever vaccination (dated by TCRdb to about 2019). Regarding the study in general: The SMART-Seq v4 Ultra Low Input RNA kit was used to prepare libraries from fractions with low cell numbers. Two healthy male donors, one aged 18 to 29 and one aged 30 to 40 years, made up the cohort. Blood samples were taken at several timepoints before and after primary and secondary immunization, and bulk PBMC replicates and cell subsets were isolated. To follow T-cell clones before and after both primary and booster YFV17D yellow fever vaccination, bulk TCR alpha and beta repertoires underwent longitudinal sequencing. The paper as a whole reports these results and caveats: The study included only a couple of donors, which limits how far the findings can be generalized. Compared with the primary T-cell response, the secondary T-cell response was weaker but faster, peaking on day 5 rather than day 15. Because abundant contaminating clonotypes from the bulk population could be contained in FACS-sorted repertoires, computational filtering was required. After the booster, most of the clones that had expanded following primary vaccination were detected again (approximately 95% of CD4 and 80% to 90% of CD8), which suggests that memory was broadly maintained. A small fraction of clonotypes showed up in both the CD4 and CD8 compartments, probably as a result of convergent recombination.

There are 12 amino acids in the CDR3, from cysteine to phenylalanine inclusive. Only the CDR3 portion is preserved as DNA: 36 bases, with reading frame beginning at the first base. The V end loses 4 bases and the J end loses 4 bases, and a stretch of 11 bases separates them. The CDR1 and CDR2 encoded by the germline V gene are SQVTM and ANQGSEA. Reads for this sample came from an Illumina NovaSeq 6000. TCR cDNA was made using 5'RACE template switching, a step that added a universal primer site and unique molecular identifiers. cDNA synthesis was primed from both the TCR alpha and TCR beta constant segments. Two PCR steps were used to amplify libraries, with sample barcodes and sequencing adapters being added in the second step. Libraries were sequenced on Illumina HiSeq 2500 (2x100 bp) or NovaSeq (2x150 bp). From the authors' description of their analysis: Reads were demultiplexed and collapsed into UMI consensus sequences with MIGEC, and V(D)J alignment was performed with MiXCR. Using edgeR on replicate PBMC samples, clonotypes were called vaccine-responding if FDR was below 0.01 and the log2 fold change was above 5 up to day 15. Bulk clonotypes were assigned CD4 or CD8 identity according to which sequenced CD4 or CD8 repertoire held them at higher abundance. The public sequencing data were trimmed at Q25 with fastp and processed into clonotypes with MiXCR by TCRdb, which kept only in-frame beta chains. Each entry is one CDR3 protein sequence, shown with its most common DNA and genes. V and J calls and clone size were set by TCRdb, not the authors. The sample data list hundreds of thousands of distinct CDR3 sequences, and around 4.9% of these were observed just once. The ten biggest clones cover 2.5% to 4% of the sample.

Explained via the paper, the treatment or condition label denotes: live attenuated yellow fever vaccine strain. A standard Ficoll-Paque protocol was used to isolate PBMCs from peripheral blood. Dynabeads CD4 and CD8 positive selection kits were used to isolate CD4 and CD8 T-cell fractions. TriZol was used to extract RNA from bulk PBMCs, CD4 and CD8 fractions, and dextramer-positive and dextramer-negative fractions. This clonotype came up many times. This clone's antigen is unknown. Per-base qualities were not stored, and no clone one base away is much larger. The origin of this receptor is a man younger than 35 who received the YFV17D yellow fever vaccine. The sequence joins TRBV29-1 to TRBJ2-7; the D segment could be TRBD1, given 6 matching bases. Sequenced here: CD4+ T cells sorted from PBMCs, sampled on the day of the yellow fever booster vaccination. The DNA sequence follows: TGCAGCGTTGGGGGGCAACAATACGAGCAGTACTTC. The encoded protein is CSVGGQQYEQYF.